A single sample gave rise to the 25 T cell receptor beta chains below, sequenced in a study of Graves' ophthalmopathy and Graves' hyperthyroidism. Amplifying from RNA transcripts, the study obtained TCR beta CDR3 regions. HTBI primers were employed in first-round RT-PCR, then a second-round multiplex PCR followed. TCRdb redid the calling of the multiplex PCR reads with MiXCR, one entry per CDR3 protein. The table lists almost 400,000 distinct CDR3 sequences, about a sixth of them singletons. Material for sequencing was peripheral blood. The receptor source for this set is a woman aged 18-35 years with Graves' ophthalmopathy.

This clonotype was observed many times. The CDR3 coding sequence is TGCAGTGCTAGAGATTTAGCGGGAGAGACCCAGTACTTC. It is translated as CSARDLAGETQYF. The chain links TRBV20-1 to TRBJ2-5, with 7 bases aligning to TRBD2. Germline loops: CDR1 DFQATT, CDR2 SNEGSKA (reference sequence). The V and J ends lost 0 bases and 4 bases, in that order; junction bases with no gene match: 2. The CDR3 consists of 13 residues.

This clonotype came up many times. The gene calls are TRBV28 and TRBJ2-4; 7 bases line up with TRBD2. The CDR3 extends over 18 amino acids. CDR1 and CDR2 (germline): MDHEN, SYDVKM. J gave up 1 base and V 2 bases, and 11 bases lay outside the gene matches. Written as DNA, the CDR3 is TGTGCCAGCAGTTTAGGGCTCTGGGGGGGTTTGGCCAAAAACATTCAGTACTTC. Protein product: CASSLGLWGGLAKNIQYF. Supplemented by reference TRBV28 and TRBJ2-4, the full variable domain reads DVKVTQSSRYLVKRTGEKVFLECVQDMDHENMFWYRQDPGLGLRLIYFSYDVKMKEKGDIPEGYSVSREKKERFSLILESASTNQTSMYLCASSLGLWGGLAKNIQYFGAGTRLSVL.

This clonotype was picked up many times. The chain combines TRBV15 with TRBJ2-5; TRBD1 might be the D (7 bases). The CDR3 covers 13 residues. Trimming removed 8 bases from V and 1 base from J, with 11 bases in between. Germline V CDR1 and CDR2: LNHNV, YYDKDF (reference sequence). The CDR3 sequence is CATWGDSQETQYF. The CDR3, as DNA: TGTGCCACCTGGGGGGACAGCCAAGAGACCCAGTACTTC.

This clonotype came up many times. The chain couples TRBV29-1 to TRBJ1-1; D remains ambiguous. V lost 7 bases to trimming and J lost 5 bases, with 11 bases between them. The CDR3 is 11 amino acids. In germline, CDR1 is SQVTM, CDR2 ANQGSEA. This CDR3 reads CSAPGVTEAFF. Here the CDR3 DNA reads TGCAGCGCTCCCGGTGTGACTGAAGCTTTCTTT.

The genes are TRBV6-1 and TRBJ1-5; D gene uncertain. CDR3 length equals 15 residues. Between the trimmed V and J ends, which lost 8 bases and 0 bases, there was a span of 14 bases. Per germline, CDR1 MNHNS and CDR2 SASEGT. CDR3 amino acids: CASWAGPYSNQPQHF. For the CDR3, the DNA is TGTGCCAGCTGGGCAGGACCATATAGCAATCAGCCCCAGCATTTT.

This clonotype was seen many times. The rearrangement links TRBV12-3 or TRBV12-4 to TRBJ2-2; 8 nucleotides align to TRBD1. Trimming removed 4 bases from V and 0 bases from J; junction bases left unmatched: 7. This CDR3 has 17 amino acids. CDR3 nucleotides: TGTGCCAGCAGTTCAGGGGACAGGAGAACGAACACCGGGGAGCTGTTTTTT. It specifies CASSSGDRRTNTGELFF.

This clonotype was recorded many times. The genes are TRBV9 and TRBJ2-6; D remains unclear. The CDR3 extends over 16 amino acids. V gave up 0 bases and J gave up 0 bases, with 7 bases separating them. Per germline, CDR1 SGDLS and CDR2 YYNGEE. The CDR3 coding sequence is TGTGCCAGCAGCGTAGACCCCAACTCTGGGGCCAACGTCCTGACTTTC. Encoded protein: CASSVDPNSGANVLTF.

The chain joins TRBV7-2 to TRBJ1-2; 8 positions match TRBD1. Per germline, CDR1 SGHTA and CDR2 FQGNSA. CDR3 length: 16 residues. The junction had 7 bases not matched to a gene; V was cut back by 1 base and J by 3 bases. CDR3 loop: CASSLVQGARDYGYTF. As DNA, the CDR3 is TGTGCCAGCAGCTTAGTGCAGGGGGCGAGGGACTATGGCTACACCTTC.

This clonotype was counted only a few times. The rearrangement joins TRBV6-1 to TRBJ2-5; TRBD2 matches 15 bases. The V segment lost 11 bases and the J segment 4 bases; nucleotides outside the gene matches: 2. The CDR3 loop spans 13 amino acids. Germline-derived CDR1 and CDR2 are MNHNS and SASEGT. The CDR3 bases are TGTGCCGGGGGACTAGCGGGAGGAGAGACCCAGTACTTC. Translated: CAGGLAGGETQYF.

This clonotype appeared many times. The rearrangement uses TRBV3-1 and TRBJ1-2, with D perhaps TRBD1 (6 bases). CDR1 and CDR2 from the germline V gene are LGHDT and YNNKEL (reference sequence). V was shortened by 4 bases and J by 4 bases, with 13 bases between the two germline ends. CDR3 length: 14 amino acids. CDR3 protein: CASSPGGGGYGYTF. CDR3 DNA: TGTGCCAGCAGCCCCGGAGGGGGTGGCTATGGCTACACCTTC.

This clonotype was seen repeatedly, ten times or more. The rearrangement joins TRBV30 to TRBJ1-1, with D hard to call. Trimming cost V 0 bases and J 0 bases, with 8 bases left between them. Germline CDR1 GTSNPN, CDR2 SVGIG (reference sequence). This CDR3 is 14 amino acids long. CDR3 sequence (DNA): TGTGCCTGGAGTGTGATGGGTTTGAACACTGAAGCTTTCTTT. Encoded protein: CAWSVMGLNTEAFF.

At least ten counts were recorded for this clonotype. The chain carries TRBV30 and TRBJ2-5; 13 nucleotides match TRBD2. Germline trimming cut 3 bases from V and 1 base from J; bases unmatched to any gene: 5. The CDR3 is made up of 16 amino acids. CDR1 is GTSNPN, CDR2 SVGIG, per germline (reference sequence). The CDR3 loop is CAWSEGLAGAQETQYF. The CDR3 DNA sequence: TGTGCCTGGAGCGAAGGACTAGCGGGAGCCCAAGAGACCCAGTACTTC.

This clonotype was recorded many times. This chain uses TRBV11-2 with TRBJ2-7; possible D gene TRBD2, 6 bases. CDR1 SGHAT and CDR2 FQNNGV come from the germline V gene. V was clipped by 4 bases and J by 9 bases, with 10 bases between them. This CDR3 has 11 residues. The CDR3 loop is CASSSSVMQYF. CDR3 DNA: TGTGCCAGCAGCTCTAGCGTAATGCAGTACTTC.

This clonotype was detected many times. The chain joins TRBV29-1 to TRBJ2-6; D is unresolved. The germline V gene encodes CDR1 SQVTM and CDR2 ANQGSEA. Deletions cut 2 bases from V and 0 bases from J, with 8 bases between. This CDR3 region has 15 residues. Here the CDR3 reads CSVESATSGANVLTF. Here the CDR3 DNA reads TGCAGCGTTGAATCGGCTACCTCTGGGGCCAACGTCCTGACTTTC.

This clonotype came up many times. The chain combines TRBV2 with TRBJ2-7; no clear D. CDR3 length: 13 amino acids. The germline gives CDR1 SNHLY, CDR2 FYNNEI. The V end lost 6 bases, the J end lost 5 bases, and 14 bases lay between the germline ends. This chain's CDR3 is CASSPPNWHEQYF. The DNA of the CDR3 is TGTGCCAGCAGCCCTCCCAATTGGCACGAGCAGTACTTC.

This clonotype was recorded at least ten times. V usage is TRBV2 and J usage is TRBJ1-1; TRBD1 matches at 9 bases. This CDR3 has 13 residues. J was trimmed by 12 bases and V by 6 bases; bases with no gene match: 11. Germline CDR1 is SNHLY and CDR2 is FYNNEI. CDR3 residues: CASRKDRGSETFF. CDR3 nucleotides: TGTGCCAGCAGGAAGGACAGGGGTTCTGAGACTTTCTTT.

This clonotype was recorded many times. The chain links TRBV29-1 to TRBJ1-5; D may be TRBD1 (5 bases). Trimming took off 6 bases at V and 3 bases at J, with 12 bases between the two ends. CDR1 and CDR2 from the germline V gene are SQVTM and ANQGSEA. The CDR3 is 13 residues long. The CDR3 DNA sequence: TGCAGCGTACAAGGGGCGAACAATCAGCCCCAGCATTTT. Translating gives CSVQGANNQPQHF.

This clonotype was detected ten times or more. The V and J genes are TRBV7-7 and TRBJ1-5; D gene unclear. The CDR3 extends over 22 amino acids. Between the trimmed V and J ends, which lost 2 bases and 0 bases, there was a span of 29 bases. Germline CDR1 SSHAT, CDR2 FNYEAQ (reference sequence). CDR3 amino acids: CASSLYHSPTRAPGYSNQPQHF. The CDR3 DNA reads TGTGCCAGCAGCTTATATCATTCCCCAACAAGGGCACCAGGATATAGCAATCAGCCCCAGCATTTT.

The genes are TRBV6-1 and TRBJ1-5; D remains ambiguous. Germline V gene lookup returns CDR1 MNHNS and CDR2 SASEGT. This CDR3 has 15 amino acids. Trimming cost V 7 bases and J 4 bases, with 17 bases left between them. CDR3 residues: CASKKVDGSNQPQHF. CDR3 sequence (DNA): TGTGCCAGCAAAAAAGTGGACGGATCTAATCAGCCCCAGCATTTT.

This clonotype has ten or more counts. The genes are TRBV19 and TRBJ2-5; 14 bases align to TRBD2. The CDR3 consists of 16 residues. V gave up 5 bases and J gave up 2 bases; unmatched junction bases: 4. Per the germline V gene, CDR1 is LNHDA and CDR2 is SQIVND (reference sequence). As DNA, the CDR3 is TGTGCCAGTAGTCGGACTAGCGGGAGGAGGCAAGAGACCCAGTACTTC. Encoded protein: CASSRTSGRRQETQYF.

V usage is TRBV2 and J usage is TRBJ1-2, with 8 bases lining up with TRBD1. Germline-derived CDR1 and CDR2 are SNHLY and FYNNEI. This CDR3 region has 15 residues. Trimming took 2 bases from V and 8 from J; bases not matched to a gene: 10. The CDR3 nucleotides are TGTGCCAGCAGTGAACAGAGTAACAGGGGGGAAGGCTACACCTTC. Translation gives CASSEQSNRGEGYTF.

There are many counts of this clonotype. Written as DNA, the CDR3 is TGTGCCAGCAGTTACGGCCCCGGAGGTATGCGCGAGACCCAGTACTTC. This codes for CASSYGPGGMRETQYF. The rearrangement links TRBV6-2 or TRBV6-3 to TRBJ2-5; D is possibly TRBD2 (5 bases). CDR1 is MNHEY, CDR2 SVGEGT, per germline. The CDR3 contains 16 residues. Trimming shortened V by 2 bases and J by 5 bases, and 18 bases separated the two germline ends.

The table lists this clonotype with many counts. Germline and junction disagree at one end, which may indicate a read error. V gene TRBV12-3 or TRBV12-4 combines with J gene TRBJ1-5; a weak D match, TRBD1 (5 bases). This CDR3 has 16 amino acids. The DNA of the CDR3 is TGTGCCAGCAGCACGGTGGGGGGTTATAGCGATCAGCCCCAGCATTTT. It specifies CASSTVGGYSDQPQHF.

This clonotype was detected many times. This chain links TRBV6-5 with TRBJ2-7; weak D call: TRBD1 (6 bases). Deletions cut 7 bases from V and 1 base from J, with 11 bases between. The CDR3 has 13 amino acids. CDR1 MNHEY and CDR2 SVGAGI come from the germline V gene. This CDR3 reads CASTRQVSYEQYF. The CDR3 DNA reads TGTGCCAGCACCAGACAGGTTTCCTACGAGCAGTACTTC.

This clonotype came up many times. V gene TRBV6-1 combines with J gene TRBJ1-3; D uncertain. In germline, CDR1 is MNHNS, CDR2 SASEGT. Deletions cut 5 bases from V and 0 bases from J, with 8 bases between. The CDR3 consists of 14 residues. The CDR3, as DNA: TGTGCCAGCAGTACAGTTATCTCTGGAAACACCATATATTTT. It encodes CASSTVISGNTIYF.